This T cell receptor beta chain was identified in a study of cytomegalovirus exposure and HLA in healthy donors. Study results and limitations: Later analysis identified a missense DCLRE1C variant that was linked to TCR beta V- and J-gene trimming. According to a later analysis, donors in an Asian-associated ancestry cluster reportedly had fewer N-insertions than the roughly 640-donor mean. A later analysis revealed that TCR association rates differed between HLA loci, peaking at DRB1 and bottoming out at HLA-C. Several of the most significant clusters appeared, in a later analysis, to be linked to common viral pathogens.

A multiplex PCR was run with 60 Vbeta primers and 13 Jbeta primers. The assay was immunoSEQ multiplex PCR, and TCRdb's table has in-frame clones only and misses some. Of 100,000 to 150,000 clones detected, roughly 82% appear once; the ten largest clones hold less than 15%. From germline, CDR1 is DFQATT and CDR2 SNEGSKA (reference sequence). V lost 6 bases, J lost 8 bases, and 13 bases lay in between. CDR3 length equals 11 residues. To note about this clone: Its antigen is not identified.

This receptor was taken from a woman aged 55-75 years in good health and CMV-seropositive. This chain uses TRBV20-1 with TRBJ1-1, with D unclear. The specimen sequenced was PBMCs. The CDR3 reads CSASSGSEAFF. The CDR3 DNA is TGCAGTGCCTCATCCGGGAGCGAAGCTTTCTTT.